These 22 T cell receptor beta chains came from one sample sequenced in a study of cytomegalovirus exposure and HLA in healthy donors. The PCR ran on 60 Vbeta and 13 Jbeta primers. Profiling relied on immunoSEQ multiplex PCR, and the TCRdb table lists in-frame clones only, not all of them. The sample records over 200,000 clones, 70% to 80% being singletons. The specimen was PBMCs. These receptor sequences come from a woman aged 55-70 years in good health and CMV-seropositive.

This clone was picked up a small number of times. The chain carries TRBV5-8 and TRBJ2-2; no reliable D call. The CDR3 contains 13 residues. V was clipped by 1 base and J by 4 bases, with 5 bases between them. Germline V gene data show CDR1 as SGHTS and CDR2 as YDEGEE. The CDR3 DNA reads TGTGCCAGCAGCTTGTCTCTCACCGGGGAGCTGTTTTTT. Translated, it gives CASSLSLTGELFF.

The chain recombines TRBV18 with TRBJ2-7; no firm D call. Trimming pared 2 bases from V and 7 bases from J, leaving 12 bases between. CDR1 is KGHSH and CDR2 is LQKENI in the germline V gene. The CDR3 consists of 13 residues. This CDR3 is CASSPFAPREQYF. CDR3 DNA: TGTGCCAGCTCACCATTCGCCCCGCGGGAGCAGTACTTC.

This clone showed up just a few times. This rearrangement joins TRBV18 to TRBJ1-1, with TRBD1 matching over 11 bases. The germline V gene encodes CDR1 KGHSH and CDR2 LQKENI. The CDR3 is 16 amino acids. V lost 6 bases to trimming and J lost 0 bases; unmatched junction nucleotides: 6. The CDR3, as DNA: TGTGCCAGCTCTAGCGGACAGGGGGCTTTGAACACTGAAGCTTTCTTT. Amino acid sequence: CASSSGQGALNTEAFF.

The V gene is TRBV4-3, the J gene TRBJ2-3; 7 bases align to TRBD2. The ends lost 3 bases at V and 4 bases at J; junction bases unmatched: 1. Germline V CDR1 and CDR2: LGHNA, YSLEER. The CDR3 has 13 amino acids. CDR3 DNA sequence: TGCGCCAGCAGCCACCTAGCGGCAGATACGCAGTATTTT. Protein sequence: CASSHLAADTQYF.

The V call is TRBV9, the J call TRBJ1-2, with D possibly matching TRBD1 (5 bases). Trimming removed 1 base from V and 6 bases from J, with 13 bases in between. Germline values: CDR1 SGDLS, CDR2 YYNGEE. This CDR3 region has 14 residues. The CDR3 loop is CASSVREAGHGYTF. Written as DNA, the CDR3 is TGTGCCAGCAGCGTAAGGGAAGCAGGGCATGGCTACACCTTC.

The rearrangement uses TRBV9 and TRBJ1-1, with D possibly being TRBD1 (5 bases). The CDR3 totals 12 residues. Trimming took 3 bases from V and 8 from J, leaving 11 bases between them. Germline CDR1 SGDLS, CDR2 YYNGEE. As DNA, the CDR3 is TGTGCCAGCAGCGCTAACGACAGAGAAGCTTTCTTT. Translated: CASSANDREAFF.

V and J are TRBV4-2 and TRBJ1-4, with D perhaps TRBD1 (5 bases). The CDR3 runs to 17 residues. Germline V gene lookup returns CDR1 LGHNA and CDR2 YNFKEQ. V was clipped by 2 bases and J by 7 bases, with 20 bases between them. DNA of the CDR3: TGTGCCAGCAGCCAATCCCGGGGGGTTGGGGGTGGTGAAAAACTGTTTTTT. Translating it yields CASSQSRGVGGGEKLFF.

This chain links TRBV29-1 with TRBJ2-3; D is uncertain. Germline CDR1 and CDR2: SQVTM and ANQGSEA. This CDR3 comprises 12 residues. V was shortened by 3 bases and J by 2 bases, with 6 bases between the two germline ends. For the CDR3, the DNA is TGCAGCGTTGATCTTATCACAGATACGCAGTATTTT. Translation: CSVDLITDTQYF.

The chain has TRBV7-3 and TRBJ2-5; a weak D match, TRBD2 (5 bases). The CDR3 consists of 13 residues. V lost 1 base and J lost 3, with 6 bases in between. Germline V CDR1 and CDR2: SGHTA, FQGTGA. CDR3 in amino acids: CASSLKREETQYF. CDR3 DNA sequence: TGTGCCAGCAGCTTAAAGAGGGAAGAGACCCAGTACTTC.

This clone has just a few counts. CDR3 sequence: CASSQGQGAIGETQYF. The CDR3 DNA reads TGTGCCAGCAGTCAGGGACAGGGGGCAATAGGAGAGACCCAGTACTTC. This sequence joins TRBV25-1 and TRBJ2-5, with 12 bases lining up with TRBD1. The CDR3 spans 16 residues. V was pared by 5 bases and J by 4 bases, with 8 bases of the junction left unmatched. Germline V gene sequence: CDR1 MGHDK, CDR2 SYGVNS.

V and J are TRBV20-1 and TRBJ1-1; no clear D. Germline V CDR1 and CDR2: DFQATT, SNEGSKA (reference sequence). V dropped 3 bases and J dropped 2 bases, with 4 bases sitting between them. CDR3 length equals 11 residues. The CDR3 DNA sequence: TGCAGTGCTAGGTCAAACACTGAAGCTTTCTTT. Protein sequence: CSARSNTEAFF.

This rearrangement joins TRBV29-1 to TRBJ2-1; 15 bases fit TRBD2. CDR3 size: 13 residues. CDR1 and CDR2 from the germline V gene are SQVTM and ANQGSEA. Germline trimming cut 6 bases from V and 7 bases from J; bases unmatched to any gene: 1. The CDR3 is CSVGTSGGNEQFF. In nucleotides, the CDR3 is TGCAGCGTCGGGACTAGCGGGGGGAATGAGCAGTTCTTC.

The chain carries TRBV7-9 and TRBJ1-1; TRBD1 is a possible D gene (5 bases). V was cut by 3 bases and J by 0 bases, with 11 bases left in between. CDR3 length: 15 amino acids. CDR1 and CDR2 (germline): SEHNR, FQNEAQ (reference sequence). The CDR3 DNA follows: TGTGCCAGCAGCTTCAACAGGTCCGTGAACACTGAAGCTTTCTTT. This gives the protein CASSFNRSVNTEAFF. Full variable domain (outside the CDR3, taken from reference TRBV7-9 and TRBJ1-1): DTGVSQNPRHKITKRGQNVTFRCDPISEHNRLYWYRQTLGQGPEFLTYFQNEAQLEKSRLLSDRFSAERPKGSFSTLEIQRTEQGDSAMYLCASSFNRSVNTEAFFGQGTRLTVV.

The gene calls are TRBV4-1 and TRBJ2-2; 10 bases fit TRBD2. The CDR3 has 18 residues. Trimming took 7 bases from V and 3 from J; bases not matched to a gene: 14. The germline V gene encodes CDR1 MGHRA and CDR2 YSYEKL. As DNA, the CDR3 is TGCGCCAGCACCCCGGTACTAGCGGGGAGTGGTGACACCGGGGAGCTGTTTTTT. The encoded protein is CASTPVLAGSGDTGELFF.

The chain is built from TRBV6-5 and TRBJ1-1; D possibly corresponds to TRBD1 (6 bases). Germline CDR1 is MNHEY and CDR2 is SVGAGI. The CDR3 totals 14 residues. Trimming shortened V by 7 bases and J by 5 bases, and 17 bases separated the two germline ends. DNA of the CDR3: TGTGCCAGCAAAGTCGTCGGGGGGCGGACTGAAGCTTTCTTT. Translation gives CASKVVGGRTEAFF.

This clone turned up a few times. The chain carries TRBV25-1 and TRBJ1-6; TRBD1 aligns across 7 bases. This CDR3 comprises 14 residues. The J segment lost 7 bases and the V segment lost 4 bases, leaving 4 bases of the junction unmatched. Germline assignment: CDR1 MGHDK and CDR2 SYGVNS. The CDR3 DNA reads as TGTGCCAGCAGTGGGTCAGGGGGAAATTCACCCCTCCACTTT. Amino acid sequence: CASSGSGGNSPLHF. The variable domain in full, with the rest retrieved from reference TRBV25-1 and TRBJ1-6, is EADIYQTPRYLVIGTGKKITLECSQTMGHDKMYWYQQDPGMELHLIHYSYGVNSTEKGDLSSESTVSRIRTEHFPLTLESARPSHTSQYLCASSGSGGNSPLHFGNGTRLTVT.

This chain links TRBV4-3 with TRBJ2-7; a possible D gene is TRBD1 (5 bases). The germline gives CDR1 LGHNA, CDR2 YSLEER. The CDR3 is made up of 16 amino acids. V gave up 0 bases and J gave up 0 bases, with 12 bases separating them. This CDR3 is CASSQDFAGFSYEQYF. DNA of the CDR3: TGCGCCAGCAGCCAAGATTTTGCAGGGTTCTCCTACGAGCAGTACTTC.

The rearrangement links TRBV10-3 to TRBJ1-5, with 9 bases aligning to TRBD1. CDR3 size: 15 residues. Losses at the gene ends were 0 bases for V and 6 bases for J; bases not matched to a gene: 3. Looked up from germline, CDR1 is ENHRY and CDR2 is SYGVKD. CDR3 loop: CAISESGQGSQPQHF. The CDR3 DNA reads TGTGCCATCAGTGAGTCGGGACAGGGTAGTCAGCCCCAGCATTTT.

V gene TRBV7-2 combines with J gene TRBJ1-1; tentative D call: TRBD1 (6 bases). The V and J ends lost 3 bases and 1 base respectively, with 9 bases between them. The CDR3 is 14 residues long. Germline assignment: CDR1 SGHTA and CDR2 FQGNSA. CDR3 nucleotide sequence: TGTGCCAGCAGCTTCGACAGGCAGAACACTGAAGCTTTCTTT. Residues: CASSFDRQNTEAFF.

The J gene is TRBJ2-7, the V gene TRBV27; D not resolved. V was pared by 4 bases and J by 3 bases, with 4 bases between. This CDR3 has 11 residues. Germline V gives CDR1 MNHEY, CDR2 SMNVEV (reference sequence). The CDR3 sequence is CASSSYYEQYF. The CDR3 DNA reads TGTGCCAGCAGTTCCTACTACGAGCAGTACTTC.

V usage is TRBV6-1 and J usage is TRBJ1-2; 8 bases fit TRBD1. The V gene's germline CDR1 is MNHNS and CDR2 SASEGT. The J segment lost 7 bases and the V segment lost 4 bases, leaving 5 bases of the junction unmatched. The CDR3 has 13 amino acids. The CDR3 DNA follows: TGTGCCAGCAGTGTCCAGGGGGCGATTGGCTACACCTTC. Amino acid sequence: CASSVQGAIGYTF.

V usage is TRBV6-1 and J usage is TRBJ2-7, with unresolved D. The germline V and J ends were trimmed by 1 base and 2 bases, with 6 bases remaining between them. This CDR3 is built from 13 residues. Germline-derived CDR1 and CDR2 are MNHNS and SASEGT. The CDR3 protein is CASSEGETYEQYF. CDR3 nucleotide sequence: TGTGCCAGCAGTGAAGGCGAAACCTACGAGCAGTACTTC.